A single sample is the source of the 3 T cell receptor beta chains below, sequenced in a study of T cells in localized non-small cell lung cancer. Here immunoSEQ multiplex PCR was the method, and the copy in TCRdb shows in-frame clones only, minus some. The table has 25,000 to 40,000 clones, roughly 75% seen once. The sample in question was peripheral blood, obtained before any cancer treatment. These TCRs come from a male donor at least 60 years old with stage III squamous cell lung carcinoma.

The CDR3 region has the DNA TGTGCCAGCCATCGAGGACAGGGAGATGGCTACACCTTC. It is translated as CASHRGQGDGYTF. V and J are TRBV5-6 and TRBJ1-2; 8 positions agree with TRBD1. V trimming: 7 bases; J trimming: 6 bases; junction bases outside the gene matches: 8. The CDR3 is 13 amino acids. The germline gives CDR1 SGHDT, CDR2 YYEEEE.

V is TRBV11-2 and J is TRBJ1-1; a possible D gene is TRBD1 (5 bases). Germline V gene data show CDR1 as SGHAT and CDR2 as FQNNGV. Trimming cost V 3 bases and J 6 bases, with 20 bases left between them. The CDR3 contains 16 residues. This chain's CDR3 is CASSFAGGREKAEAFF. In nucleotides, the CDR3 is TGTGCCAGCAGCTTTGCAGGAGGCAGGGAGAAGGCTGAAGCTTTCTTT.

The rearrangement uses TRBV6-6 and TRBJ2-1; 11 nucleotides line up with TRBD1. V lost 6 bases to trimming and J lost 10 bases; unmatched junction nucleotides: 8. Germline values: CDR1 MNHNY, CDR2 SVGAGI (reference sequence). There are 14 residues in the CDR3. The CDR3 loop reads CASSTGQGGSEQFF. In DNA, the CDR3 is TGTGCCAGCAGCACGGGACAGGGGGGTTCCGAGCAGTTCTTC.